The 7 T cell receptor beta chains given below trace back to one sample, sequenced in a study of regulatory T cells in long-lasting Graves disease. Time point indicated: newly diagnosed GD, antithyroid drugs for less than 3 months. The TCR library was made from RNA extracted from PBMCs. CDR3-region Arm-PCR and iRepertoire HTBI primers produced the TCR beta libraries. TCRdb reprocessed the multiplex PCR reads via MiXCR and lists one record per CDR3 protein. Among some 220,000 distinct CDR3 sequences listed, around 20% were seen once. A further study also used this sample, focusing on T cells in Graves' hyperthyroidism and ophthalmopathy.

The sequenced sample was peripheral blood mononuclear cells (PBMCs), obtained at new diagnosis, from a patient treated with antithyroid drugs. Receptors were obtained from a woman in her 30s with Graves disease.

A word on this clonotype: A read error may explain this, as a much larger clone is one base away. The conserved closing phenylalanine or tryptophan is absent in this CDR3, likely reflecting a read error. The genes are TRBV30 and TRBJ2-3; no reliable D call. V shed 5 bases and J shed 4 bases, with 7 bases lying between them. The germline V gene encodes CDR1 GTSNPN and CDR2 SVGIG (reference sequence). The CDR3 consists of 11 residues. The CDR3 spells CAWDQADTQYL. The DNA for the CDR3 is TGTGCCTGGGACCAGGCAGATACGCAGTATTTG.

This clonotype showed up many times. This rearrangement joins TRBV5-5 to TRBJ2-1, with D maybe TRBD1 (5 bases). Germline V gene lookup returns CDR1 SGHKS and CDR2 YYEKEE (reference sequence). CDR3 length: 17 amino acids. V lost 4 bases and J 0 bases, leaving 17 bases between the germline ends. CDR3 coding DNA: TGTGCCAGCAGCCCCATGGGGATGACAGCCTCCTACAATGAGCAGTTCTTC. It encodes CASSPMGMTASYNEQFF.

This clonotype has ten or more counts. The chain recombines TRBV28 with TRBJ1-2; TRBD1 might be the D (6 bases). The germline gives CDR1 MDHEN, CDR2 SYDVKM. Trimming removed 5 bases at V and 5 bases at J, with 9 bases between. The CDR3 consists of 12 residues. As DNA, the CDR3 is TGTGCCAGCAGTCGCAGGGGATATGGCTACACCTTC. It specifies CASSRRGYGYTF.

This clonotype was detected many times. This CDR3 is CASSVARRTGELFF. CDR3 bases: TGTGCCAGCAGCGTAGCTAGGAGAACCGGGGAGCTGTTTTTT. V and J are TRBV9 and TRBJ2-2; D not certain. Germline CDR1 reads SGDLS; CDR2 reads YYNGEE. This CDR3 has 14 amino acids. Between the trimmed V and J ends, which lost 0 bases and 5 bases, there was a span of 8 bases.

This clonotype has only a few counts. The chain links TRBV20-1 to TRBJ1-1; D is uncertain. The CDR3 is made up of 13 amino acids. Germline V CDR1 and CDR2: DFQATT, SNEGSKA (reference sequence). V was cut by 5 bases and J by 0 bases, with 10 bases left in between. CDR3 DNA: TGCAGTGCTCTAATACAAATGAACACTGAAGCTTTCTTT. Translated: CSALIQMNTEAFF.

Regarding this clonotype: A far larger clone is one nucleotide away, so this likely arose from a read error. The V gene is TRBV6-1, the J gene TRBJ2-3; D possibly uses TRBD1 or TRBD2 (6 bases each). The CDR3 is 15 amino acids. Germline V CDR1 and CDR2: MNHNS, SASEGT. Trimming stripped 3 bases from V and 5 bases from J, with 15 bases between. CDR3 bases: TGTGCCAGCAGTGAGAGGGGGGTTGGCGGAGATACGCAGTATTTT. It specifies CASSERGVGGDTQYF.

CDR3 in DNA: TGTGCCAGCAGTTACCGGACAGGGGACCCTGAAGCTTTCTTT. It is translated as CASSYRTGDPEAFF. The rearrangement joins TRBV6-5 to TRBJ1-1; the match to TRBD1 covers 9 bases. This CDR3 is built from 14 residues. V lost 2 bases to trimming and J lost 6 bases; unmatched junction nucleotides: 4. The germline V gene has CDR1 MNHEY and CDR2 SVGAGI.